This T cell receptor (beta chain) emerged from a study of early T cells in non-severe SARS-CoV-2 infection. Whole-study context: RNA in bulk from unsorted whole blood was sequenced, and chains were unpaired. Study-wide results and caveats: Using VDJdb, the matching emphasized anti-spike CD8 responses while missing private and CD4 specificities.

In this sample, this clonotype turned up a few times. The antigen remains unidentified. Researchers attached unique molecular identifiers to individual cDNA molecules. One entry per CDR3 protein results from TCRdb running MiXCR on the 5' RACE reads. This sample has more than 20,000 distinct CDR3 sequences, with about 4.8% found just once. Per germline, CDR1 SGHAT and CDR2 FQNNGV. CDR3 length: 13 residues. The V gene lost 1 base and the J gene lost 2 bases, with 6 bases spanning the gap. The gene calls are TRBV11-2 and TRBJ2-7; tentative D call: TRBD1 (5 bases). Sequenced sample: whole blood. The sequence derives from an adult who was a healthcare worker with PCR-confirmed SARS-CoV-2 infection or an uninfected control (not recorded which). The CDR3 nucleotides are TGTGCCAGCAGCTTAGGACAGCCCTACGAGCAGTACTTC. Encoded protein: CASSLGQPYEQYF.